The 13 T cell receptor beta chains in this list originate from one sample, sequenced in a study of T cell changes during pregnancy in multiple sclerosis. Using immunoSEQ multiplex PCR, the repertoire was profiled, and TCRdb retains in-frame clones only, with some absent. The data hold 50,000 to 60,000 clones, with about 85% observed a single time. Source: CD4+ T cells from peripheral blood mononuclear cells, taken in the third trimester of pregnancy. The receptors were gathered from a female donor with multiple sclerosis, enrolled in a pregnancy study.

J is TRBJ2-3 and V is TRBV30, with unresolved D. This CDR3 contains 11 residues. Germline V CDR1 and CDR2: GTSNPN, SVGIG (reference sequence). Trimming pared 5 bases from V and 2 bases from J, leaving 5 bases between. The CDR3 protein is CAWSFTDTQYF. As DNA, the CDR3 is TGTGCCTGGTCATTCACAGATACGCAGTATTTT.

This clone was seen only a few times. This rearrangement joins TRBV5-6 to TRBJ1-1; weak D call: TRBD1 (6 bases). The CDR3 runs 16 residues. Germline assignment: CDR1 SGHDT and CDR2 YYEEEE. V was trimmed by 4 bases and J by 0 bases, leaving 16 bases between them. The CDR3 DNA reads TGTGCCAGCAGCGGGCTGGACAGTAAATTGAACACTGAAGCTTTCTTT. Amino acids: CASSGLDSKLNTEAFF.

V usage is TRBV18 and J usage is TRBJ1-1; D is unclear. Germline CDR1 is KGHSH and CDR2 is LQKENI. The CDR3 consists of 15 residues. The V and J ends lost 6 bases and 3 bases respectively, with 17 bases between them. CDR3 region: CASSQSAVPDTEAFF. The CDR3 DNA reads TGTGCCAGCTCGCAAAGTGCCGTTCCGGACACTGAAGCTTTCTTT.

The J gene is TRBJ1-1, the V gene TRBV6-1, with 9 bases that match TRBD1. Germline values: CDR1 MNHNS, CDR2 SASEGT. The CDR3 is 14 amino acids. The ends lost 4 bases at V and 1 base at J; junction bases unmatched: 1. CDR3 residues: CASSGGQGNTEAFF. CDR3 DNA sequence: TGTGCCAGCAGTGGGGGACAGGGGAACACTGAAGCTTTCTTT.

This chain joins TRBV7-2 and TRBJ2-7; the match to TRBD1 covers 9 bases. After removal of 5 bases from V and 2 bases from J, the junction contained 7 bases not matched to a gene. The CDR3 sequence is 15 residues long. The germline CDR1 and CDR2 sequences are SGHTA and FQGNSA. DNA for the CDR3: TGTGCCAGCAGCCGAATGACAGGGGGTACCTACGAGCAGTACTTC. Its translation: CASSRMTGGTYEQYF.

The rearrangement joins TRBV21-1 to TRBJ2-7; the DNA was not used to check the table's D call, TRBD2. TRBV21-1 is reported as a pseudogene. This CDR3 region has 16 residues. DNA for the CDR3: TGTGCCAGCAGCGTGACCCCCGGGACTAGCGGCTACGAGCAGTACTTC. The encoded protein is CASSVTPGTSGYEQYF.

The genes are TRBV2 and TRBJ1-2; D call uncertain. There are 14 residues in the CDR3. Germline V gives CDR1 SNHLY, CDR2 FYNNEI. The V gene lost 7 bases and the J gene lost 1 base, with 13 bases spanning the gap. Here the CDR3 reads CASIAMQVNYGYTF. DNA for the CDR3: TGTGCCAGCATTGCTATGCAGGTTAACTATGGCTACACCTTC.

The chain combines TRBV19 with TRBJ2-6; D unclear. The V end lost 1 base, the J end lost 0 bases, and 4 bases lay between the germline ends. Germline CDR1 and CDR2: LNHDA and SQIVND (reference sequence). The CDR3 is 15 residues long. The CDR3 loop reads CASSIVVSGANVLTF. CDR3 nucleotides: TGTGCCAGTAGTATAGTCGTCTCTGGGGCCAACGTCCTGACTTTC.

This chain links TRBV5-5 with TRBJ2-7; D uncertain. Trimming shortened V by 4 bases and J by 2 bases, and 7 bases separated the two germline ends. The CDR3 length is 12 residues. Germline values: CDR1 SGHKS, CDR2 YYEKEE (reference sequence). CDR3 DNA sequence: TGTGCCAGCAGCCTTGACACCTACGAGCAGTACTTC. Amino acid sequence: CASSLDTYEQYF.

The V call is TRBV6-5, the J call TRBJ2-1, with a weak D call TRBD1 (5 bases). The germline gives CDR1 MNHEY, CDR2 SVGAGI. Trimming pared 4 bases from V and 6 bases from J, leaving 10 bases between. This CDR3 is built from 13 residues. The CDR3 loop is CASSSGQSNEQFF. The CDR3 DNA follows: TGTGCCAGCAGTTCTGGACAAAGCAATGAGCAGTTCTTC.

This chain uses TRBV7-2 with TRBJ2-7, with a weak D call TRBD1 (5 bases). Germline CDR1 is SGHTA and CDR2 is FQGNSA. V was clipped by 0 bases and J by 3 bases, with 9 bases between them. The CDR3 loop spans 14 amino acids. The CDR3 sequence is CASSLAGQGYEQYF. DNA for the CDR3: TGTGCCAGCAGCTTAGCGGGCCAGGGCTACGAGCAGTACTTC. The full variable domain, rest sourced from reference TRBV7-2 and TRBJ2-7, is GAGVSQSPSNKVTEKGKDVELRCDPISGHTALYWYRQSLGQGLEFLIYFQGNSAPDKSGLPSDRFSAERTGGSVSTLTIQRTQQEDSAVYLCASSLAGQGYEQYFGPGTRLTVT.

The rearrangement uses TRBV6-4 and TRBJ2-3; the D gene is possibly TRBD2 (7 bases). Germline V gene lookup returns CDR1 MRHNA and CDR2 SNTAGT. V shed 8 bases and J shed 3 bases, with 15 bases lying between them. CDR3 length: 14 amino acids. The CDR3 is CASEEEGGTDTQYF. The CDR3 nucleotides are TGTGCCAGCGAAGAAGAGGGGGGGACAGATACGCAGTATTTT.

The gene calls are TRBV6-5 and TRBJ2-7, with TRBD2 as a possible D gene (7 bases). Trimming cost V 8 bases and J 6 bases, with 14 bases left between them. The germline V gene has CDR1 MNHEY and CDR2 SVGAGI. The CDR3 has 12 amino acids. The CDR3 DNA reads TGTGCCAGCCGGGGGGAACAGGGCGAGCAGTACTTC. Its protein is CASRGEQGEQYF.